The sequence of this TCR beta chain was determined in a study of cytomegalovirus exposure and HLA in healthy donors. This PCR relied on a set of 60 Vbeta primers and 13 Jbeta primers. In the original processing: Later work found around 80 million unique TCR beta chains, with approximately 12 million shared. Here immunoSEQ multiplex PCR was the method, and the copy in TCRdb shows in-frame clones only, minus some. Clonal size and the V and J genes are those of that table, whereas D and trimming came from the DNA. This table holds roughly 190,000 clones, roughly 77% found once. Regarding the study as a whole: Of the V segments, some could not be distinguished, including TRBV6-2 and TRBV6-3, and were excluded. A later analysis reportedly found that, within productive TCRs, an Asian-associated ancestry cluster had fewer N-insertions than the mean observed across the approximately 660 donors.

Donors showed nominal health when sampled, although they likely had unrecorded immune exposures. With regard to this clone: Its antigen is as yet unknown.

The J segment lost 5 bases and the V segment lost 6 bases, leaving 3 bases of the junction unmatched. This CDR3 contains 12 residues. Germline V lookup: CDR1 ENHRY, CDR2 SYGVKD. Sequenced: PBMCs. This TCR came from a man aged 25-45 years in good health and CMV-seropositive. This chain links TRBV10-3 with TRBJ2-5; the match to TRBD2 covers 7 bases. Written as DNA, the CDR3 is TGTGCCATCAGCCGGGGAGGGGAGACCCAGTACTTC. Translating gives CAISRGGETQYF.